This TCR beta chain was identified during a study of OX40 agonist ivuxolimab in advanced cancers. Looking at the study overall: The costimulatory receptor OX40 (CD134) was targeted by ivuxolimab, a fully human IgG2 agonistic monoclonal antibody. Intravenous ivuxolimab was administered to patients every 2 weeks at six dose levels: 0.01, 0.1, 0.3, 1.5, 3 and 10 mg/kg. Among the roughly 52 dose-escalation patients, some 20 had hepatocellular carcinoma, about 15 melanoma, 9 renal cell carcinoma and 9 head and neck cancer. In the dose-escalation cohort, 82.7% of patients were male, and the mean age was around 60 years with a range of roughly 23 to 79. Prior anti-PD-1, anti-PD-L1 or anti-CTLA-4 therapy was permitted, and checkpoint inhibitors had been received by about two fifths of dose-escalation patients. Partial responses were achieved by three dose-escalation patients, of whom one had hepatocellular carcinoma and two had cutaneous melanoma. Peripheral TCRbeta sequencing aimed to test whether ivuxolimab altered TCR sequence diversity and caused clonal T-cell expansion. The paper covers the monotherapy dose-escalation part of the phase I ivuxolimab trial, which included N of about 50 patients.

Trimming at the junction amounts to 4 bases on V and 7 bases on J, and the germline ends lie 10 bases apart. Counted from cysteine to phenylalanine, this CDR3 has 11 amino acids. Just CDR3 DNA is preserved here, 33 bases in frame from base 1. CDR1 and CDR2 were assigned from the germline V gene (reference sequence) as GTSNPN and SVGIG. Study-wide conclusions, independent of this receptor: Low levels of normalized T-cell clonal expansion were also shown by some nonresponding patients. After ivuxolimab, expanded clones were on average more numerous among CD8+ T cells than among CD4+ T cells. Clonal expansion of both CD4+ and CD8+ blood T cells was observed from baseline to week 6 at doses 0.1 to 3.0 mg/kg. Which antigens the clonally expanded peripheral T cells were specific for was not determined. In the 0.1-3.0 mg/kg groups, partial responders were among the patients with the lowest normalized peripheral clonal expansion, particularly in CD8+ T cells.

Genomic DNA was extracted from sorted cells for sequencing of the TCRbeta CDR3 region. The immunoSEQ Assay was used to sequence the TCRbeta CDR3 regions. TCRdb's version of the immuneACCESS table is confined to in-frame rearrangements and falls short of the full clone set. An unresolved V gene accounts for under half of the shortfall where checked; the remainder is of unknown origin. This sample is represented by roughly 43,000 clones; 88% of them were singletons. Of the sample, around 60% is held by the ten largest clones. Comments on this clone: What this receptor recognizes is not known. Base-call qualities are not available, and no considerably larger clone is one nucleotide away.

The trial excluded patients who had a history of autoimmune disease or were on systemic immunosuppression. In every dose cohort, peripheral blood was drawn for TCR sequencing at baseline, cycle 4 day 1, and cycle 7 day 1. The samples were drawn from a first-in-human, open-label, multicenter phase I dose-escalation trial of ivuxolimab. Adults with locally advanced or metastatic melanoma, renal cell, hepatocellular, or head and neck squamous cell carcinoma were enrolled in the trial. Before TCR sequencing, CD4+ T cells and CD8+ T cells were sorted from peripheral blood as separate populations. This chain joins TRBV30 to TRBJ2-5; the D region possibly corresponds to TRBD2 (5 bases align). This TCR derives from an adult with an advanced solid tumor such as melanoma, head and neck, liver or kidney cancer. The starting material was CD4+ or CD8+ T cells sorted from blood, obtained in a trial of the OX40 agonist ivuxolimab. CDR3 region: CAWTSRVTQYF. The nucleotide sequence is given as TGTGCCTGGACTAGCCGGGTGACCCAGTACTTC.